This T cell receptor (beta chain) comes out of a study of identical twins. One entry per CDR3 protein, called by TCRdb with MiXCR from the 5' RACE reads. The table shows 540,000 or so distinct CDR3 sequences, with about 20% occurring only once. This clonotype was recorded a few times. CDR3 length equals 14 residues. Germline CDR1 and CDR2: DFQATT and SNEGSKA (reference sequence). Trimming removed 3 bases from V and 3 bases from J; junction bases left unmatched: 8. The same data also contributed to another study, on yellow fever vaccine responses in identical twins.

V gene TRBV20-1 combines with J gene TRBJ2-7, with 7 bases aligning to TRBD1. The source of this sequence is a woman aged 18-30 years in good health. The sample taken for sequencing was CD4+ T cells sorted from blood. The CDR3 coding sequence is TGCAGTGCTAGTCCCCAACAGGGGTTCTACGAGCAGTACTTC. It encodes CSASPQQGFYEQYF.